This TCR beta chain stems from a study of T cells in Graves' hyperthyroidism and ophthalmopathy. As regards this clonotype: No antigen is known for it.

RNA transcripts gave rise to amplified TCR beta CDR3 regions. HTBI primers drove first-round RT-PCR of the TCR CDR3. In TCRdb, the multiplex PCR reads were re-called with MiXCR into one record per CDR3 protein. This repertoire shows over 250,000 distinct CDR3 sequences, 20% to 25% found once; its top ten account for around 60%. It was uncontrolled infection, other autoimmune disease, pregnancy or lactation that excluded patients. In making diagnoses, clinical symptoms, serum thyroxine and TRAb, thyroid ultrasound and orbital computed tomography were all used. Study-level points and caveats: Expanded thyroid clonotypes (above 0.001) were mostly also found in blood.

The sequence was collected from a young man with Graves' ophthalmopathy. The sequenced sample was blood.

The CDR3 protein is CASSQRVAGTSYEQFF. In nucleotides, the CDR3 is TGTGCCAGCAGCCAAAGGGTGGCCGGGACTAGCTATGAGCAGTTCTTC. The chain recombines TRBV7-2 with TRBJ2-1; 9 nucleotides line up with TRBD2. J was trimmed by 8 bases and V by 5 bases; bases with no gene match: 13. The CDR3 loop spans 16 amino acids. CDR1 and CDR2 (germline): SGHTA, FQGNSA.